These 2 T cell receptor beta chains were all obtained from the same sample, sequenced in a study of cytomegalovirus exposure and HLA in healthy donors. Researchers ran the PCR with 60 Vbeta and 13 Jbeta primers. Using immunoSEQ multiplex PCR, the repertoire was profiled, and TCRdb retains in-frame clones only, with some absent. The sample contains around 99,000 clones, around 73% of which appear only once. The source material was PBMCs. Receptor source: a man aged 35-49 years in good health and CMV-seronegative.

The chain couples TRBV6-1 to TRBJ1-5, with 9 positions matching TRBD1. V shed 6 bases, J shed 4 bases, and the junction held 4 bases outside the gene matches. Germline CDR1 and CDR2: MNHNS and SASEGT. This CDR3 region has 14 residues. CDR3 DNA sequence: TGTGCCAGCAGCAGGGACAGGGCGAATCAGCCCCAGCATTTT. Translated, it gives CASSRDRANQPQHF.

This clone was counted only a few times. CDR3 DNA sequence: TGTGCCAGCAGTGAACGATGGCAGGGGGTATGGGAGCAGTTCTTC. As protein: CASSERWQGVWEQFF. The chain is built from TRBV6-1 and TRBJ2-1; 7 bases line up with TRBD1. The germline V gene encodes CDR1 MNHNS and CDR2 SASEGT. The length of the CDR3 is 15 residues. Trimming removed 2 bases from V and 10 bases from J; junction bases left unmatched: 11.